The 29 T cell receptor beta chains given below trace back to one sample, sequenced in a study of OX40 agonist ivuxolimab in advanced cancers. Assay: immunoSEQ multiplex PCR; the TCRdb copy retains only in-frame clones and omits some. This sample has 60,000 to 75,000 clones; almost 95% occur once, and the top ten carry roughly 19%. The material was CD4+ or CD8+ T cells sorted from blood, obtained in a trial of the OX40 agonist ivuxolimab. These TCRs come from an adult with an advanced solid tumor such as melanoma, head and neck, liver or kidney cancer.

The rearrangement links TRBV6-5 to TRBJ2-5; 12 bases line up with TRBD1. Germline loops: CDR1 MNHEY, CDR2 SVGAGI. Unmatched junction bases numbered 0, after V lost 0 bases and J lost 4 bases. This CDR3 contains 15 residues. CDR3 bases: TGTGCCAGCAGTTACTCGGGACAGGGGGCAGAGACCCAGTACTTC. Residues: CASSYSGQGAETQYF.

Only one count was recorded for this clone. The rearrangement joins TRBV25-1 to TRBJ2-1, with D possibly being TRBD1 or TRBD2 (5 bases each). V dropped 3 bases and J dropped 10 bases, with 10 bases sitting between them. CDR1 and CDR2 from the germline V gene are MGHDK and SYGVNS. The CDR3 totals 12 residues. CDR3 sequence reads: CASSETAAEQFF. Here the CDR3 DNA reads TGTGCCAGCAGTGAGACAGCGGCCGAGCAGTTCTTC.

This clone has just one count. The rearrangement uses TRBV11-3 and TRBJ2-5; D possibly corresponds to TRBD2 (6 bases). Germline-derived CDR1 and CDR2 are SGHNT and YENEEA. The CDR3 loop spans 11 amino acids. V lost 3 bases and J lost 9, with 8 bases in between. In nucleotides, the CDR3 is TGTGCCAGCAGCTTGGGACTTCCCCAGTACTTC. Its protein is CASSLGLPQYF. Using reference TRBV11-3 and TRBJ2-5 for the parts outside the CDR3, the full variable domain is EAGVVQSPRYKIIEKKQPVAFWCNPISGHNTLYWYLQNLGQGPELLIRYENEEAVDDSQLPKDRFSAERLKGVDSTLKIQPAELGDSAVYLCASSLGLPQYFGPGTRLLVL.

The rearrangement joins TRBV15 to TRBJ1-2; D gene uncertain. CDR1 is LNHNV and CDR2 is YYDKDF in the germline V gene (reference sequence). Trimming took off 1 base at V and 2 bases at J, with 5 bases between the two ends. The CDR3 consists of 13 residues. CDR3 sequence: CATSRGGNYGYTF. For the CDR3, the DNA is TGTGCCACCAGCAGAGGAGGGAACTATGGCTACACCTTC.

V is TRBV10-1 and J is TRBJ2-1; TRBD2 might be the D (5 bases). Between the trimmed V and J ends, which lost 3 bases and 5 bases, there was a span of 11 bases. Germline V gene data show CDR1 as WNHNN and CDR2 as SYGVQD (reference sequence). The CDR3 runs 14 residues. The CDR3 nucleotides read TGCGCCAGCAGTGAAATGCCGGAGGACAATGAGCAGTTCTTC. Translating gives CASSEMPEDNEQFF.

The genes are TRBV11-2 and TRBJ2-7; TRBD2 matches at 10 bases. This CDR3 region has 14 residues. From germline, CDR1 is SGHAT and CDR2 FQNNGV. V was pared by 5 bases and J by 1 base, with 2 bases of the junction left unmatched. The CDR3 DNA reads TGTGCCAGCAGCCTAGCGGGAGAGTCCTACGAGCAGTACTTC. Translating it yields CASSLAGESYEQYF. Filled out from reference TRBV11-2 and TRBJ2-7, the complete variable domain reads EAGVAQSPRYKIIEKRQSVAFWCNPISGHATLYWYQQILGQGPKLLIQFQNNGVVDDSQLPKDRFSAERLKGVDSTLKIQPAKLEDSAVYLCASSLAGESYEQYFGPGTRLTVT.

The chain carries TRBV6-1 and TRBJ2-7, with 7 bases matching TRBD2. Unmatched junction bases numbered 13, after V lost 1 base and J lost 4 bases. Looked up from germline, CDR1 is MNHNS and CDR2 is SASEGT. CDR3 size: 17 residues. The CDR3: CASSEGEGLWELYEQYF. The CDR3 coding sequence is TGTGCCAGCAGTGAAGGGGAGGGCCTTTGGGAACTTTACGAGCAGTACTTC.

The chain carries TRBV11-2 and TRBJ2-2; 7 bases align to TRBD2. V lost 3 bases, J lost 7 bases, and 8 bases stayed unmatched. Germline assignment: CDR1 SGHAT and CDR2 FQNNGV. The CDR3 runs 15 residues. CDR3 in amino acids: CASSFLAALGGELFF. The DNA for the CDR3 is TGTGCCAGCAGCTTCCTAGCGGCGCTGGGCGGGGAGCTGTTTTTT.

The gene calls are TRBV2 and TRBJ1-2; no clear D. Germline V gene sequence: CDR1 SNHLY, CDR2 FYNNEI. The CDR3 sequence is 12 residues long. V was shortened by 0 bases and J by 8 bases, with 7 bases between the two germline ends. Here the CDR3 reads CASSEAGGGYTF. Written as DNA, the CDR3 is TGTGCCAGCAGTGAAGCGGGAGGCGGCTACACCTTC.

The J gene is TRBJ1-3, the V gene TRBV28; the D gene is possibly TRBD1 (5 bases). The CDR3 spans 13 residues. The V end was cut by 3 bases, the J end by 2 bases, with 5 bases between. Germline lookup yields CDR1 MDHEN and CDR2 SYDVKM. The CDR3 region has the DNA TGTGCCAGCAGTTTGGGGCCTGGAAACACCATATATTTT. Protein: CASSLGPGNTIYF.

V gene TRBV6-5 combines with J gene TRBJ1-5; D is perhaps TRBD1 (5 bases). V was shortened by 5 bases and J by 6 bases, with 17 bases between the two germline ends. There are 15 residues in the CDR3. Germline V gene lookup returns CDR1 MNHEY and CDR2 SVGAGI. The CDR3 DNA is TGTGCCAGCAGTCAAGTTGGGGCGTCATCTCAGCCCCAGCATTTT. It encodes CASSQVGASSQPQHF.

This clone showed up just once. The genes are TRBV27 and TRBJ1-1, with TRBD1 matching over 7 bases. The ends lost 4 bases at V and 3 bases at J; junction bases unmatched: 8. The CDR3 runs 15 residues. Germline V gives CDR1 MNHEY, CDR2 SMNVEV (reference sequence). Here the CDR3 DNA reads TGTGCCAGCAGTTGGCTAGGACAGGCGGACACTGAAGCTTTCTTT. Amino acids: CASSWLGQADTEAFF.

This clone was seen just once. The chain combines TRBV5-1 with TRBJ2-5, with D maybe TRBD2 (7 bases). The CDR3 has 16 amino acids. The ends were cut back, 3 bases at V and 3 bases at J, with 18 bases in the middle. Germline V gene data show CDR1 as SGHRS and CDR2 as YFSETQ. The CDR3 bases are TGCGCCAGCAGCTGGCGGGGGCTCGAACCAAAAGAGACCCAGTACTTC. Translating it yields CASSWRGLEPKETQYF.

The chain recombines TRBV27 with TRBJ2-3; D remains unclear. The CDR3 is made up of 12 amino acids. CDR1 is MNHEY, CDR2 SMNVEV, per germline (reference sequence). V lost 6 bases, J lost 2 bases, and 6 bases lay in between. The CDR3 here is CASSSTTDTQYF. CDR3 nucleotides: TGTGCCAGCAGCTCAACCACAGATACGCAGTATTTT.

The rearrangement uses TRBV7-2 and TRBJ1-2; D is possibly TRBD1 (6 bases). Germline V lookup: CDR1 SGHTA, CDR2 FQGNSA. The V gene lost 3 bases and the J gene lost 4 bases, with 15 bases spanning the gap. The CDR3 runs to 15 residues. The CDR3 sequence is CASSFDRIWGYGYTF. DNA of the CDR3: TGTGCCAGCAGCTTTGACAGGATCTGGGGCTATGGCTACACCTTC.

V gene TRBV28 combines with J gene TRBJ2-3, with unresolved D. The CDR3 runs to 14 residues. Germline loops: CDR1 MDHEN, CDR2 SYDVKM. V was pared by 6 bases and J by 3 bases, with 13 bases between. The CDR3 loop reads CASRPPQVTDTQYF. CDR3 DNA: TGTGCCAGCAGACCCCCCCAGGTTACAGATACGCAGTATTTT. Drawing the rest from reference TRBV28 and TRBJ2-3, the complete variable domain is DVKVTQSSRYLVKRTGEKVFLECVQDMDHENMFWYRQDPGLGLRLIYFSYDVKMKEKGDIPEGYSVSREKKERFSLILESASTNQTSMYLCASRPPQVTDTQYFGPGTRLTVL.

J is TRBJ2-7 and V is TRBV27, with D perhaps assigned TRBD1 or TRBD2 (5 bases each). Trimming took off 0 bases at V and 1 base at J, with 7 bases between the two ends. The CDR3 is 14 residues long. Germline CDR1 and CDR2: MNHEY and SMNVEV (reference sequence). CDR3 sequence reads: CASSLSGGSYEQYF. CDR3 bases: TGTGCCAGCAGTTTATCTGGGGGTTCCTACGAGCAGTACTTC.

V usage is TRBV4-2 and J usage is TRBJ1-2; no firm D call. Germline V lookup: CDR1 LGHNA, CDR2 YNFKEQ. With 0 bases removed from V and 0 bases from J, the gap between germline ends came to 11 bases. The CDR3 length is 16 residues. Here the CDR3 DNA reads TGTGCCAGCAGCCAAGATACGGCCAGCTCTAACTATGGCTACACCTTC. Encoded protein: CASSQDTASSNYGYTF.

The chain links TRBV9 to TRBJ2-3; D remains unclear. Germline V gene data show CDR1 as SGDLS and CDR2 as YYNGEE. With 2 bases removed from V and 4 bases from J, the gap between germline ends came to 11 bases. The CDR3 loop spans 14 amino acids. The DNA for the CDR3 is TGTGCCAGCAGCGTTTCAGGCTTGGCAGATACGCAGTATTTT. Amino acid sequence: CASSVSGLADTQYF.

The chain recombines TRBV28 with TRBJ2-7; D ambiguous. Trimming pared 3 bases from V and 5 bases from J, leaving 20 bases between. Germline V lookup: CDR1 MDHEN, CDR2 SYDVKM. This CDR3 comprises 16 residues. CDR3 amino acids: CASSFSRYGLRDEQYF. Written as DNA, the CDR3 is TGTGCCAGCAGTTTTTCCAGGTACGGCCTTCGAGACGAGCAGTACTTC.

This chain uses TRBV6-5 with TRBJ2-1, with 9 bases matching TRBD2. Germline assignment: CDR1 MNHEY and CDR2 SVGAGI. With V trimmed by 3 bases and J by 0 bases, 0 bases remained unmatched. The CDR3 length is 15 residues. The CDR3 protein is CASSYSGSSYNEQFF. The CDR3 DNA reads as TGTGCCAGCAGTTATAGCGGGAGCTCCTACAATGAGCAGTTCTTC.

This clone was seen only once. The V call is TRBV5-4, the J call TRBJ2-6; 10 bases are shared with TRBD2. After removal of 4 bases from V and 1 base from J, the junction contained 11 bases not matched to a gene. The CDR3 is 19 amino acids. Per germline, CDR1 SGHNT and CDR2 YYREEE (reference sequence). CDR3 sequence (DNA): TGTGCCAGCAGCGTCGGACTAGCGGACGGATCTTCTGGGGCCAACGTCCTGACTTTC. It translates to CASSVGLADGSSGANVLTF.

The chain recombines TRBV7-9 with TRBJ1-1; TRBD1 matches 8 bases. Germline V gene sequence: CDR1 SEHNR, CDR2 FQNEAQ (reference sequence). This CDR3 has 15 residues. J lost 0 bases, V lost 5 bases, and 5 bases had no gene match. The CDR3: CASSPRDRLNTEAFF. For the CDR3, the DNA is TGTGCCAGCAGCCCACGGGACAGGTTGAACACTGAAGCTTTCTTT.

This chain uses TRBV27 with TRBJ2-1; 10 positions match TRBD2. The V and J ends lost 4 bases and 6 bases, in that order; junction bases with no gene match: 3. CDR3 length: 14 residues. CDR1 and CDR2 (germline): MNHEY, SMNVEV (reference sequence). Written as DNA, the CDR3 is TGTGCCAGCAGTTCGTGGACTAGCGGCAATGAGCAGTTCTTC. It yields the protein CASSSWTSGNEQFF.

This chain uses TRBV29-1 with TRBJ1-2, with 8 bases fitting TRBD1. The V gene end was trimmed by 1 base and the J gene end by 3 bases; junction bases not matched to a gene: 4. Germline CDR1 and CDR2: SQVTM and ANQGSEA. The CDR3 has 14 amino acids. This CDR3 reads CSVEGSGGDYGYTF. The CDR3 DNA reads TGCAGCGTTGAAGGCTCAGGGGGCGACTATGGCTACACCTTC.

The chain couples TRBV29-1 to TRBJ1-1, with 10 positions matching TRBD1. V shed 2 bases, J shed 6 bases, and the junction held 9 bases outside the gene matches. Germline assignment: CDR1 SQVTM and CDR2 ANQGSEA. The CDR3 loop spans 15 amino acids. The CDR3 nucleotides are TGCAGCGTTGAATCGTATGGACAGGGGGTAGCTGAAGCTTTCTTT. This codes for CSVESYGQGVAEAFF.

The chain recombines TRBV18 with TRBJ2-3, with 7 bases identical to TRBD2. CDR1 is KGHSH and CDR2 is LQKENI in the germline V gene. The length of the CDR3 is 17 residues. The V gene end was trimmed by 10 bases and the J gene end by 0 bases; junction bases not matched to a gene: 16. CDR3 DNA sequence: TGTGCCACCTCTCACCTTTCCCGCGGGAGTAGCACAGATACGCAGTATTTT. Protein sequence: CATSHLSRGSSTDTQYF.

V gene TRBV6-4 combines with J gene TRBJ2-7, with 10 nucleotides matching TRBD1. The CDR3 contains 15 residues. Trimming at V came to 6 bases and at J to 2 bases, leaving 7 bases not matched to a gene. Germline V gene data show CDR1 as MRHNA and CDR2 as SNTAGT. The CDR3 region has the DNA TGTGCCAGCAGCGGCCCCGGGACAGGGGCCTACGAGCAGTACTTC. This translates into CASSGPGTGAYEQYF.

This clone came up once. The genes are TRBV28 and TRBJ2-2; 8 bases match TRBD1. J lost 5 bases, V lost 6 bases, and 5 bases had no gene match. Germline values: CDR1 MDHEN, CDR2 SYDVKM. The CDR3 has 14 residues. The CDR3 nucleotides are TGTGCCAGCAGGGTCCAGGGGGCTACCGGGGAGCTGTTTTTT. This encodes CASRVQGATGELFF.